The clone carrying this T cell receptor (beta chain) occurred a few times. The antigen is undetermined. TCRdb re-derived calls from the 5' RACE reads in MiXCR, one entry per CDR3 protein. The sample records around 450,000 distinct CDR3 sequences, around 18% being singletons. These data are taken from a study of T-cell memory formation after mild COVID-19. The study, taken as a whole, reports: The SARS-CoV-2 specificity of second-wave clones reaching peak at day 37 remained unverified. The study found balanced CD4/CD8 in clones contracting day 15 to 85 and a CD4+ lean in later expanders.

This CDR3 is 14 amino acids long. V shed 3 bases, J shed 7 bases, and the junction held 10 bases outside the gene matches. Germline CDR1 SQVTM, CDR2 ANQGSEA. The TCR was taken from an adult woman who had mild COVID-19 (a few samples of this study predate the infection). Cell type and time point are not known. The sample taken for sequencing was PBMCs or a T cell subset sorted from them (not recorded which). This chain joins TRBV29-1 and TRBJ2-5; 8 bases line up with TRBD1. In nucleotides, the CDR3 is TGCAGCGTTGAGAGAGGCAGGGGGCCCGGGACCCAGTACTTC. This encodes CSVERGRGPGTQYF.